The 11 T cell receptor beta chains below were found in one sample sequenced in a study of blood T cell repertoires in COVID-19. Using immunoSEQ multiplex PCR, the repertoire was profiled, and TCRdb retains in-frame clones only, with some absent. Of a few hundred thousand clones listed, around 84% are singletons. The sequenced material came from peripheral blood. Receptors originate from a woman in her late teens or twenties with acute or convalescent COVID-19.

The chain carries TRBV12-5 and TRBJ1-5, with D perhaps matching TRBD1 (5 bases). The length of the CDR3 is 17 residues. V lost 0 bases and J lost 0, with 12 bases in between. Looked up from germline, CDR1 is LGHNT and CDR2 is FRNRAP. CDR3 residues: CASGLVVGQYSNQPQHF. The DNA for the CDR3 is TGTGCTAGTGGTTTGGTAGTGGGGCAATATAGCAATCAGCCCCAGCATTTT.

V gene TRBV5-1 combines with J gene TRBJ2-7; D unclear. V was cut by 0 bases and J by 5 bases, with 9 bases left in between. CDR1 and CDR2 from the germline V gene are SGHRS and YFSETQ. This CDR3 is built from 13 residues. Written as DNA, the CDR3 is TGCGCCAGCAGCTTGGGTAGTAGTAACGAGCAGTACTTC. It codes for CASSLGSSNEQYF.

Points on this clone: One end of the junction varies from germline; a read error may be responsible. V and J are TRBV18 and TRBJ1-1, with D possibly matching TRBD1 (6 bases). The CDR3 is made up of 18 amino acids. Germline values: CDR1 KGHSH, CDR2 LQKENI. CDR3 DNA: TGTGCCAGCTCAGAATTTAGACAGAAGCGGCAGGGGAACTCTGAAGCTTTCTTT. Protein: CASSEFRQKRQGNSEAFF. The full variable domain, rest sourced from reference TRBV18 and TRBJ1-1, is NAGVMQNPRHLVRRRGQEARLRCSPMKGHSHVYWYRQLPEEGLKFMVYLQKENIIDESGMPKERFSAEFPKEGPSILRIQQVVRGDSAAYFCASSEFRQKRQGNSEAFFGQGTRLTVV.

The chain carries TRBV28 and TRBJ2-7; D unclear. This CDR3 has 15 residues. Trimming pared 4 bases from V and 4 bases from J, leaving 17 bases between. CDR1 is MDHEN, CDR2 SYDVKM, per germline. The CDR3 here is CASSSGGSIAYEQYF. In nucleotides, the CDR3 is TGTGCCAGCAGTTCCGGCGGATCTATCGCATACGAGCAGTACTTC. Filled out from reference TRBV28 and TRBJ2-7, the complete variable domain reads DVKVTQSSRYLVKRTGEKVFLECVQDMDHENMFWYRQDPGLGLRLIYFSYDVKMKEKGDIPEGYSVSREKKERFSLILESASTNQTSMYLCASSSGGSIAYEQYFGPGTRLTVT.

As DNA, the CDR3 is TGCGCCAGCAGCCCCTGGACAGGGGACGCCGGAACGAACACCGGGGAGCTGTTTTTT. It yields the protein CASSPWTGDAGTNTGELFF. V is TRBV4-3 and J is TRBJ2-2, with 9 bases lining up with TRBD1. CDR1 is LGHNA, CDR2 YSLEER, per germline. V shed 4 bases and J 0 bases; nucleotides not matched to a gene: 12. The CDR3 consists of 19 residues.

The chain joins TRBV28 to TRBJ1-2; no clear D gene. The CDR3 spans 14 residues. V lost 3 bases to trimming and J lost 0 bases, with 8 bases between them. Germline CDR1 reads MDHEN; CDR2 reads SYDVKM. CDR3 bases: TGTGCCAGCAGTTTCGGGTTAGCTAACTATGGCTACACCTTC. Its protein product is CASSFGLANYGYTF.

The chain employs TRBV27 and TRBJ2-1; TRBD1 might be the D (5 bases). Trimming cost V 7 bases and J 8 bases, with 15 bases left between them. The germline V gene has CDR1 MNHEY and CDR2 SMNVEV (reference sequence). This CDR3 region has 13 residues. CDR3 coding DNA: TGTGCCAGCACCCTTCTGGGGCGCGATGAGCAGTTCTTC. Translated: CASTLLGRDEQFF.

V is TRBV27 and J is TRBJ2-7; TRBD2 matches at 9 bases. Germline V gives CDR1 MNHEY, CDR2 SMNVEV (reference sequence). V shed 6 bases and J 3 bases; nucleotides not matched to a gene: 6. This CDR3 is built from 14 residues. As DNA, the CDR3 is TGTGCCAGCAGCCAGACTAGCGGCCTCTACGAGCAGTACTTC. This sequence encodes CASSQTSGLYEQYF.

The rearrangement links TRBV9 to TRBJ2-7; tentatively, D is TRBD2 (5 bases). The CDR3 contains 15 residues. V was pared by 0 bases and J by 5 bases, with 15 bases between. Germline CDR1 and CDR2: SGDLS and YYNGEE. CDR3 nucleotides: TGTGCCAGCAGCGTAGCTTCGGAGGCTCCCCACGAGCAGTACTTC. This gives the protein CASSVASEAPHEQYF. The whole variable domain, filled in from reference TRBV9 and TRBJ2-7, reads DSGVTQTPKHLITATGQRVTLRCSPRSGDLSVYWYQQSLDQGLQFLIQYYNGEERAKGNILERFSAQQFPDLHSELNLSSLELGDSALYFCASSVASEAPHEQYFGPGTRLTVT.

The chain links TRBV4-1 to TRBJ2-5, with 7 bases matching TRBD2. CDR3 length equals 16 residues. From germline, CDR1 is MGHRA and CDR2 YSYEKL. Unmatched junction bases numbered 8, after V lost 4 bases and J lost 0 bases. CDR3 region: CASSPDGGSYQETQYF. CDR3 nucleotides: TGCGCCAGCAGCCCCGACGGCGGGAGCTACCAAGAGACCCAGTACTTC.

This chain joins TRBV3-1 (or the pseudogene TRBV3-2) and TRBJ2-1; 12 nucleotides line up with TRBD2. The V and J ends lost 4 bases and 9 bases, in that order; junction bases with no gene match: 10. The CDR3 runs 16 residues. Germline V lookup: CDR1 LGHDT, CDR2 YNNKEL (reference sequence). In DNA, the CDR3 is TGTGCCAGCAGCCCGTTACTAGCGGGAGGTTCGGTTGAGCAGTTCTTC. As protein: CASSPLLAGGSVEQFF.